This is a list of T cell receptor beta chains from one sample in a study of blood T cell repertoires in COVID-19. TCRdb's copy holds only in-frame clones and misses some; the assay was immunoSEQ multiplex PCR. The sample has about 240,000 clones, around four fifths seen once. The sequencing input was peripheral blood. The receptor source for this set is a woman in her fifties or sixties with active or convalescent COVID-19. Both conserved end residues are part of each CDR3. D genes are given only for firm matches. Expanded clones are given a class, and other clones once, few, many or no size at all.

J,D,size,V,CDR3,DNA
TRBJ1-4,.,.,TRBV19,CASRERSTNEKLFF,TGTGCCAGCAGAGAGCGTTCAACTAATGAAAAACTGTTTTTT
TRBJ1-5,.,.,TRBV27,CASSPLNQPQHF,TGTGCCAGCAGTCCCCTAAATCAGCCCCAGCATTTT
TRBJ1-2,.,.,TRBV3-1/TRBV3-2,CASSQLTGSNYGYTF,TGTGCCAGCAGCCAACTAACAGGGTCTAACTATGGCTACACCTTC
TRBJ2-1,TRBD1,.,TRBV19,CASSGTGVNEQFF,TGTGCCAGTTCCGGGACAGGCGTGAATGAGCAGTTCTTC
TRBJ2-1,.,.,TRBV2,CASIWIRPEIVGNEQFF,TGTGCCAGCATCTGGATTAGGCCGGAGATAGTGGGCAATGAGCAGTTCTTC
TRBJ1-5,TRBD1,.,TRBV4-2,CASSLGTGGNQPQHF,TGTGCCAGCAGCCTCGGGACAGGAGGAAATCAGCCCCAGCATTTT
TRBJ1-1,.,few,TRBV25-1,CASSDGRVGNTEAFF,TGTGCCAGCAGTGACGGTCGGGTCGGGAACACTGAAGCTTTCTTT
TRBJ2-5,.,.,TRBV11-2,CASSLVLGAAGTQYF,TGTGCCAGCAGCTTAGTTCTGGGGGCCGCTGGGACCCAGTACTTC
TRBJ1-6,TRBD1,.,TRBV9,CASSVVPWDRVNSPLHF,TGTGCCAGCAGCGTAGTCCCCTGGGACAGAGTGAATTCACCCCTCCACTTT
TRBJ1-5,TRBD1,.,TRBV10-3,CAISDATGGDQPQHF,TGTGCCATCAGTGACGCGACAGGGGGCGATCAGCCCCAGCATTTT
TRBJ1-6,.,once,TRBV3-1/TRBV3-2,CASSLWELNSPLHF,TGTGCCAGCAGCCTTTGGGAGCTTAATTCACCCCTCCACTTT
TRBJ2-7,TRBD1,.,TRBV7-9,CASSSSQRTGSYEQYF,TGTGCCAGCAGCTCTTCCCAGAGGACAGGGTCCTACGAGCAGTACTTC
TRBJ2-5,.,.,TRBV3-1/TRBV3-2,CASSLGPQETQYF,TGTGCCAGCAGCCTTGGGCCTCAAGAGACCCAGTACTTC
TRBJ2-1,TRBD2,.,TRBV24-1,CATSDTGTSGYNEQFF,TGTGCCACCAGTGATACCGGGACTAGCGGTTACAATGAGCAGTTCTTC
TRBJ2-2,TRBD2,.,TRBV19,CASSIRGGLNTGELFF,TGTGCCAGTAGTATACGGGGGGGACTTAACACCGGGGAGCTGTTTTTT
TRBJ2-7,TRBD1,.,TRBV11-2,CASSLGTGRIYEQYF,TGTGCCAGCAGCCTCGGGACAGGGAGGATCTACGAGCAGTACTTC
TRBJ2-5,TRBD2,.,TRBV30,CASRAGLAGWGETQYF,TGTGCCTCCCGGGCGGGACTAGCGGGGTGGGGAGAGACCCAGTACTTC
TRBJ2-1,.,.,TRBV12-5,CASGSLAGEQFF,TGTGCTAGTGGTTCTCTAGCAGGTGAGCAGTTCTTC
TRBJ2-5,TRBD1,.,TRBV7-2,CASSLTGTGETQYF,TGTGCCAGCAGCTTAACCGGGACAGGGGAGACCCAGTACTTC
TRBJ2-1,TRBD1,few,TRBV3-1/TRBV3-2,CASSQEQGQAYGSQFF,TGTGCCAGCAGCCAAGAACAGGGACAGGCCTACGGATCGCAGTTCTTC
TRBJ2-3,TRBD1,.,TRBV14,CASSQTGQVGDTQYF,TGTGCCAGCAGCCAAACAGGACAGGTTGGAGATACGCAGTATTTT
TRBJ1-1,.,.,TRBV5-1,CASSFQGLIGNTEAFF,TGCGCCAGCAGCTTCCAGGGACTAATAGGGAACACTGAAGCTTTCTTT
TRBJ1-2,.,.,TRBV23-1,CASPLQGGYTF,TGCGCCAGCCCGCTACAGGGTGGCTACACCTTC
TRBJ2-1,.,.,TRBV28,CASSLLESTSQFF,TGTGCCAGCAGTTTATTGGAGTCTACCAGTCAGTTCTTC
TRBJ2-2,TRBD2,.,TRBV15,CATSLASGPTGELFF,TGTGCCACCAGCTTGGCTAGCGGTCCCACCGGGGAGCTGTTTTTT
TRBJ2-1,.,.,TRBV3-1/TRBV3-2,CASSQITNEQFF,TGTGCCAGCAGCCAAATAACTAATGAGCAGTTCTTC
TRBJ2-5,.,.,TRBV13,CASSFGGRQTFQETQYF,TGTGCCAGCAGCTTTGGCGGCCGACAGACCTTCCAAGAGACCCAGTACTTC
TRBJ2-7,TRBD2,.,TRBV27,CASSFSLRRLAPGERYEQYF,TGTGCCAGCAGTTTTTCGTTAAGGAGACTAGCGCCTGGTGAGAGGTACGAGCAGTACTTC
TRBJ2-7,TRBD2,.,TRBV27,CASSLGTSGNYEQYF,TGTGCCAGCAGTCTGGGGACTAGCGGGAACTACGAGCAGTACTTC
TRBJ1-1,.,.,TRBV19,CASSILTGNAEAFF,TGTGCCAGTAGTATCCTCACAGGGAATGCTGAAGCTTTCTTT
TRBJ2-1,.,few,TRBV2,CASSRTEYNEQFF,TGTGCCAGCTCCCGGACAGAATACAATGAGCAGTTCTTC
TRBJ1-1,.,.,TRBV11-2,CASSLGVGAGWTEAFF,TGTGCCAGCAGCTTAGGCGTGGGGGCAGGGTGGACTGAAGCTTTCTTT
TRBJ2-7,TRBD1,.,TRBV30,CAWSVQGAYEQYF,TGTGCCTGGAGTGTACAGGGGGCATACGAGCAGTACTTC
TRBJ1-3,.,.,TRBV19,CASSQVAEVGNTIYF,TGTGCCAGTAGCCAGGTGGCGGAGGTTGGAAACACCATATATTTT
TRBJ2-3,TRBD2,.,TRBV6-2/TRBV6-3,CASSKGLAGGTDTQYF,TGTGCCAGCAGCAAAGGACTAGCGGGGGGCACAGATACGCAGTATTTT
TRBJ2-1,TRBD2,.,TRBV28,CASSLRRLAGGNEQFF,TGTGCCAGCAGTTTACGTCGGCTAGCGGGAGGTAATGAGCAGTTCTTC
TRBJ2-3,TRBD2,few,TRBV10-3,CAISALAGAADTQYF,TGTGCCATCAGTGCTCTAGCGGGAGCGGCAGATACGCAGTATTTT
TRBJ2-5,.,.,TRBV3-1/TRBV3-2,CASSQGGRSGETQYF,TGTGCCAGCAGCCAAGGGGGCAGGAGCGGGGAGACCCAGTACTTC
TRBJ1-2,.,.,TRBV19,CASSILYGYTF,TGTGCCAGTAGTATCCTGTATGGCTACACCTTC
TRBJ1-2,.,.,TRBV11-2,CASSLSSWGAYGYTF,TGTGCCAGCAGCTTATCTTCTTGGGGAGCCTATGGCTACACCTTC
TRBJ2-3,TRBD2,.,TRBV19,CASSIVLAGGRDTQYF,TGTGCCAGTAGTATAGTGCTAGCGGGAGGGCGGGATACGCAGTATTTT